This TCR beta chain was retrieved from a study of T cells after yellow fever vaccination. Study information: Low-cell-number fractions underwent preparation using SMART-Seq v4 Ultra Low Input.

TCRdb re-called the 5' RACE reads with MiXCR, one entry per CDR3 protein. Of fewer than 350,000 distinct CDR3 sequences listed, around 4.5% are singletons. Germline CDR1 reads MNHEY; CDR2 reads SVGAGI. This CDR3 is 15 amino acids long. V lost 0 bases to trimming and J lost 8 bases, with 14 bases between them. V is TRBV6-5 and J is TRBJ2-1, with D unresolved. The sequencing used PBMCs, collected 15 days after the yellow fever booster vaccination. This TCR was recovered from a man aged 18 to 30 who received the YFV17D yellow fever vaccine. The chain's CDR3 is CASSYSFPSGDEQFF. The CDR3 bases are TGTGCCAGCAGTTACTCTTTCCCGTCAGGAGATGAGCAGTTCTTC.